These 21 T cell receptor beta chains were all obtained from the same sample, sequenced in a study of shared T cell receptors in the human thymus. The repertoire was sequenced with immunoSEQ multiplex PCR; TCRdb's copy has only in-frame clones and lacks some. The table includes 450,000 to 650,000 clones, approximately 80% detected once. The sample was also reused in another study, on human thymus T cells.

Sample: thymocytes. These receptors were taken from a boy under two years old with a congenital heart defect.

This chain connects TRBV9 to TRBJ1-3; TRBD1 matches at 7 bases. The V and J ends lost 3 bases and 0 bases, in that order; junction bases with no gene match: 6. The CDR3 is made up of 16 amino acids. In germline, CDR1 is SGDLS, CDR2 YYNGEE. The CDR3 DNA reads TGTGCCAGCAGCGGAGGGACAGTACCCTCTGGAAACACCATATATTTT. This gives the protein CASSGGTVPSGNTIYF.

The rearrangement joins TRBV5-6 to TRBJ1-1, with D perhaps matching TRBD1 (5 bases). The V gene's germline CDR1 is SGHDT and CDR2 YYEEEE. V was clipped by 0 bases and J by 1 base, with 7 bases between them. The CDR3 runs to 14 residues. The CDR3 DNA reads TGTGCCAGCAGCTTGGAGGGGTCGAACACTGAAGCTTTCTTT. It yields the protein CASSLEGSNTEAFF.

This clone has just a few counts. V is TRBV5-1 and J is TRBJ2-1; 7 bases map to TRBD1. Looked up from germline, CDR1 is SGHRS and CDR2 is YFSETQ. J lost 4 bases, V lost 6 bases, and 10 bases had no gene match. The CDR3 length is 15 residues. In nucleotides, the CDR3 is TGCGCCAGCACCTCCCGACAGGGCATGTACAATGAGCAGTTCTTC. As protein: CASTSRQGMYNEQFF.

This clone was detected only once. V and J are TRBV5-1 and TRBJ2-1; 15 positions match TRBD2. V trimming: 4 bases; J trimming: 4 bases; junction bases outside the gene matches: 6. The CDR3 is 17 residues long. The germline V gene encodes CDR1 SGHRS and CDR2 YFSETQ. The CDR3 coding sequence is TGCGCCAGCAGCCCTTCGGGACTAGCGGGAGGTTACAATGAGCAGTTCTTC. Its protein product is CASSPSGLAGGYNEQFF. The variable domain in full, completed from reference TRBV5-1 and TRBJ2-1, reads KAGVTQTPRYLIKTRGQQVTLSCSPISGHRSVSWYQQTPGQGLQFLFEYFSETQRNKGNFPGRFSGRQFSNSRSEMNVSTLELGDSALYLCASSPSGLAGGYNEQFFGPGTRLTVL.

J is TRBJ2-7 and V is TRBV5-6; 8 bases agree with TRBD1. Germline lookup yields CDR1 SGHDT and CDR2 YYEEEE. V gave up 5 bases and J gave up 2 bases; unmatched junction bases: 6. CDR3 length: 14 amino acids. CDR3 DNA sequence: TGTGCCAGCAGACAGGACAGGGACACCTACGAGCAGTACTTC. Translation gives CASRQDRDTYEQYF.

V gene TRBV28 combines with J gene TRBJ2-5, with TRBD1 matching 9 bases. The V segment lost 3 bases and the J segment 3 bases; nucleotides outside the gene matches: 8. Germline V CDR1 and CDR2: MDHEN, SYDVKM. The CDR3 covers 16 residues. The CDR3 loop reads CASSLRLRDREETQYF. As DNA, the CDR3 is TGTGCCAGCAGTTTGAGGCTGCGGGACAGGGAAGAGACCCAGTACTTC.

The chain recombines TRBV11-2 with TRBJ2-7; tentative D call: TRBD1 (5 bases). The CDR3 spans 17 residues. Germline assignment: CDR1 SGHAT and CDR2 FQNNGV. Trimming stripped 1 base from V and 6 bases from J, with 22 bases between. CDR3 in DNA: TGTGCCAGCAGCTTAGCTGAGCCCCGCTCGACAGTCTGCGAGCAGTACTTC. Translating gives CASSLAEPRSTVCEQYF.

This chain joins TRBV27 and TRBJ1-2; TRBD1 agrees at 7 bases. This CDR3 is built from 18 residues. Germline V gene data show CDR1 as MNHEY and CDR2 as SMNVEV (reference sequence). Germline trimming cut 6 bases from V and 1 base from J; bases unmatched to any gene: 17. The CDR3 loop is CASRPGVETPGGNYGYTF. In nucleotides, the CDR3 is TGTGCCAGCAGACCCGGGGTGGAGACTCCAGGGGGTAACTATGGCTACACCTTC.

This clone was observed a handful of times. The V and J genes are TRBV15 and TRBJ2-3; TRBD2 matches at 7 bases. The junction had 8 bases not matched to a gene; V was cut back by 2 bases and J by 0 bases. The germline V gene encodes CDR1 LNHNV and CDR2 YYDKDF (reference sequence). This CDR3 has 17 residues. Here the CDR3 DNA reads TGTGCCACCAGCAGACATGCGGGGGACGGTAGCACAGATACGCAGTATTTT. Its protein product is CATSRHAGDGSTDTQYF. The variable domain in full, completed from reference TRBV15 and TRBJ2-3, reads DAMVIQNPRYQVTQFGKPVTLSCSQTLNHNVMYWYQQKSSQAPKLLFHYYDKDFNNEADTPDNFQSRRPNTSFCFLDIRSPGLGDTAMYLCATSRHAGDGSTDTQYFGPGTRLTVL.

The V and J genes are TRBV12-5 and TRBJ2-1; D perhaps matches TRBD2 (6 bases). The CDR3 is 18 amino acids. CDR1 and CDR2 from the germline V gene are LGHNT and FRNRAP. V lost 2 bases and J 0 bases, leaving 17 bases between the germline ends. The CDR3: CASGLPGREWASYNEQFF. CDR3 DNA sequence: TGTGCTAGTGGTTTGCCCGGACGGGAGTGGGCCTCCTACAATGAGCAGTTCTTC.

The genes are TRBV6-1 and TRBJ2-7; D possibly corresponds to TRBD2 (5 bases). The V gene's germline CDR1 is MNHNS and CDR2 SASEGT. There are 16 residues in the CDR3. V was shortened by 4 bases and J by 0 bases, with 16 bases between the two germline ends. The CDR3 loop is CASSGRWTSNSYEQYF. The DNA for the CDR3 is TGTGCCAGCAGTGGGCGTTGGACTTCAAACTCCTACGAGCAGTACTTC.

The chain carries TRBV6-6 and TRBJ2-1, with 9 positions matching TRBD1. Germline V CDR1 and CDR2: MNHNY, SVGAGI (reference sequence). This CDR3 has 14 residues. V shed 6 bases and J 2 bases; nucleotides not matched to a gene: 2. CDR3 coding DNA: TGTGCCAGCAGGGGGGACAGGGCCTACAATGAGCAGTTCTTC. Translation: CASRGDRAYNEQFF.

CDR3: CASSKSGRAVPYEQYF. The CDR3 DNA sequence: TGTGCCAGCAGCAAGAGCGGGAGGGCCGTTCCCTACGAGCAGTACTTC. The rearrangement links TRBV28 to TRBJ2-7, with 10 bases that match TRBD2. V shed 6 bases and J 2 bases; nucleotides not matched to a gene: 10. The germline V gene has CDR1 MDHEN and CDR2 SYDVKM. The CDR3 is 16 amino acids. The full variable domain, in which reference TRBV28 and TRBJ2-7 provide the parts outside the CDR3, is DVKVTQSSRYLVKRTGEKVFLECVQDMDHENMFWYRQDPGLGLRLIYFSYDVKMKEKGDIPEGYSVSREKKERFSLILESASTNQTSMYLCASSKSGRAVPYEQYFGPGTRLTVT.

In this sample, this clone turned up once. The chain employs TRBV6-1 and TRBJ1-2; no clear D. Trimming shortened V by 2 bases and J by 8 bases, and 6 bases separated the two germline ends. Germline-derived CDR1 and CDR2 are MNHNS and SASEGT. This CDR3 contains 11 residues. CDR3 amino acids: CASSESGGYTF. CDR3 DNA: TGTGCCAGCAGTGAATCCGGGGGCTACACCTTC.

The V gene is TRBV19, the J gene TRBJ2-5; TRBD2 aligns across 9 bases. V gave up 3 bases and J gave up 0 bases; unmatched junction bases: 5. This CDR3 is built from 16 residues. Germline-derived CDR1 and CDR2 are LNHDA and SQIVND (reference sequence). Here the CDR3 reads CASSIRGLADQETQYF. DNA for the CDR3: TGTGCCAGTAGTATCCGGGGACTAGCAGACCAAGAGACCCAGTACTTC.

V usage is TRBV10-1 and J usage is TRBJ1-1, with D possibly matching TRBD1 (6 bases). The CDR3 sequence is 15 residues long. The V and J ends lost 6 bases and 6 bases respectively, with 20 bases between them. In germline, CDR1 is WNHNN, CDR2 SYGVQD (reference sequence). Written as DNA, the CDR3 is TGCGCCAGCAGGCCGGGACACACGAAGGGGTCTGAAGCTTTCTTT. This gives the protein CASRPGHTKGSEAFF.

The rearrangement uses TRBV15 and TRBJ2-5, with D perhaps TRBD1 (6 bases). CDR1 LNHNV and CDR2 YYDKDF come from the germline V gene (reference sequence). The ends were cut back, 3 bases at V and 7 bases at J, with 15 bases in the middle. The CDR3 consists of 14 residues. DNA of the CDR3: TGTGCCACCAGCAGCCAACAGGCCAGGGGGACCCAGTACTTC. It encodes CATSSQQARGTQYF. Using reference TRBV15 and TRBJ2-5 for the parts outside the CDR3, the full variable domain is DAMVIQNPRYQVTQFGKPVTLSCSQTLNHNVMYWYQQKSSQAPKLLFHYYDKDFNNEADTPDNFQSRRPNTSFCFLDIRSPGLGDTAMYLCATSSQQARGTQYFGPGTRLLVL.

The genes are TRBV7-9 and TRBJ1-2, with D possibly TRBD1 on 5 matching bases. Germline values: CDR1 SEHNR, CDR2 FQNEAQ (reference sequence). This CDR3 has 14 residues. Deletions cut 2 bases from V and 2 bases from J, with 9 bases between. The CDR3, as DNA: TGTGCCAGCAGCTTATCGGGGGGGAACTATGGCTACACCTTC. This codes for CASSLSGGNYGYTF.

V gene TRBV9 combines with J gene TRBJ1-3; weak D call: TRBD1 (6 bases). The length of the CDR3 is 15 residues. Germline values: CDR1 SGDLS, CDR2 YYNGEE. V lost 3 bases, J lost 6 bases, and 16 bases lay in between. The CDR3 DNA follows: TGTGCCAGCAGCGGGTCTAGGGGGGGCACAAACACCATATATTTT. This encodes CASSGSRGGTNTIYF.

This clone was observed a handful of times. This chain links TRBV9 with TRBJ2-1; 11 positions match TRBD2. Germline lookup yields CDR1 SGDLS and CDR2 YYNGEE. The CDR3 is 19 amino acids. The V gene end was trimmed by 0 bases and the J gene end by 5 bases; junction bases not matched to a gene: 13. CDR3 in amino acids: CASSVDWLAGGGRNNEQFF. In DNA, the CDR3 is TGTGCCAGCAGCGTAGACTGGCTAGCGGGAGGAGGAAGGAACAATGAGCAGTTCTTC.

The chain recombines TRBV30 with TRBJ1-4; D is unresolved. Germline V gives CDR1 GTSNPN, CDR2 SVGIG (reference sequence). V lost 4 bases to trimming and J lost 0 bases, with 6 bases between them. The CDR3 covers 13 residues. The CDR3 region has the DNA TGTGCCTGGAAGACTGCAACTAATGAAAAACTGTTTTTT. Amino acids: CAWKTATNEKLFF.